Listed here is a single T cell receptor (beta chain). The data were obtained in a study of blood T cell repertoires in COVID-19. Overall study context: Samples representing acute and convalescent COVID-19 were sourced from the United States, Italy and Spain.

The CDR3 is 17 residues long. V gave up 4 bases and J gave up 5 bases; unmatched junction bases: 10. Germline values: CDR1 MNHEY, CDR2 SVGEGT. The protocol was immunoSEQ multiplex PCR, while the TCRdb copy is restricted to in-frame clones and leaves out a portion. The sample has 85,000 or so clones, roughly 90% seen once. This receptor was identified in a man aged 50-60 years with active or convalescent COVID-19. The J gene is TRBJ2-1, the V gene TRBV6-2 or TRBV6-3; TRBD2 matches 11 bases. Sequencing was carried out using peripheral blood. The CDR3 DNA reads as TGTGCCAGCAGTTCCAAACACACTAGCGGGAGCCACAATGAGCAGTTCTTC. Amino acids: CASSSKHTSGSHNEQFF.